This entry describes one T cell receptor beta chain. The tumor samples were collected prior to definitive surgery or chemotherapy. Germline V gene lookup returns CDR1 LNHNV and CDR2 YYDKDF (reference sequence). V was clipped by 2 bases and J by 2 bases, with 7 bases between them. The CDR3 is 13 amino acids. The source of the sample is a study of high-grade serous ovarian cancer treatment subgroups. Whole-study context: On average, approximately 15,000 reads and 7,000 to 8,500 unique TCR beta rearrangements were obtained per sample.

Sequencing was performed with immunoSEQ multiplex PCR; in TCRdb, only in-frame clones are kept and a portion is missing. The repertoire holds more than 7,500 clones, with roughly 60% as singletons. The sequence was collected from a human donor with high-grade serous ovarian cancer. The sample comprised tumor tissue. This chain joins TRBV15 and TRBJ2-7, with a possible D match to TRBD2 (5 bases). CDR3 region: CATSRPGAYEQYF. The CDR3 nucleotides read TGTGCCACCAGCAGACCCGGGGCCTACGAGCAGTACTTC.